Each of the 7 T cell receptor beta chains below was sequenced from the same sample in a study of T cell repertoires in cytomegalovirus infection. MiXCR was run by TCRdb on the reads, yielding one entry per CDR3 protein. The profile shows 140,000 to 150,000 distinct CDR3 sequences, around 30% of them singletons. Their cognate antigens are unknown. Sequenced material: CD8+ T cells from cultured PBMCs, taken from culture after CMV antigen stimulation. The receptors derive from a human donor in good health (CMV status not recorded). Some clones in this sample may be carry-over from other donors' samples.

This clonotype was seen at least ten times. The chain uses TRBV19 and TRBJ2-6; 11 bases fit TRBD2. CDR3 length equals 19 residues. V was pared by 5 bases and J by 0 bases, with 9 bases of the junction left unmatched. CDR1 LNHDA and CDR2 SQIVND come from the germline V gene (reference sequence). The CDR3 coding sequence is TGTGCCAGTAGTTCCTCACTAGCGGGGGCGACCTCTGGGGCCAACGTCCTGACTTTC. Amino acids: CASSSSLAGATSGANVLTF.

The chain employs TRBV15 and TRBJ1-6; 7 nucleotides match TRBD1. V gave up 7 bases and J gave up 12 bases; unmatched junction bases: 12. This CDR3 has 14 amino acids. CDR1 LNHNV and CDR2 YYDKDF come from the germline V gene (reference sequence). CDR3 DNA: TGTGCCACCACTTTAGTCGGACAGGAGGGACCCCTCCACTTT. Encoded protein: CATTLVGQEGPLHF. Combining the CDR3 with reference TRBV15 and TRBJ1-6 gives the whole variable domain DAMVIQNPRYQVTQFGKPVTLSCSQTLNHNVMYWYQQKSSQAPKLLFHYYDKDFNNEADTPDNFQSRRPNTSFCFLDIRSPGLGDTAMYLCATTLVGQEGPLHFGNGTRLTVT.

This chain links TRBV20-1 with TRBJ1-1; 7 bases are a match to TRBD1. The germline V gene encodes CDR1 DFQATT and CDR2 SNEGSKA (reference sequence). This CDR3 has 17 residues. After removal of 5 bases from V and 0 bases from J, the junction contained 15 bases not matched to a gene. CDR3 loop: CSALPDRVGGMNTEAFF. The CDR3 bases are TGCAGTGCTCTTCCCGACAGGGTCGGGGGAATGAACACTGAAGCTTTCTTT.

There are a few counts of this clonotype. CDR3 coding DNA: TGTGCCAGCAGTCAGAACTCCTACAATGAGCAGTTCTTC. Amino acid sequence: CASSQNSYNEQFF. The chain links TRBV27 to TRBJ2-1; D unresolved. Looked up from germline, CDR1 is MNHEY and CDR2 is SMNVEV (reference sequence). The CDR3 is made up of 13 amino acids. With 5 bases removed from V and 0 bases from J, the gap between germline ends came to 5 bases.

This chain uses TRBV24-1 with TRBJ1-2; a possible D gene is TRBD1 (5 bases). Trimming took 0 bases from V and 6 from J, leaving 13 bases between them. CDR3 length equals 15 residues. Germline V gene sequence: CDR1 KGHDR, CDR2 SFDVKD. The CDR3 loop is CATSDLSGQADGYTF. The CDR3 DNA reads as TGTGCCACCAGTGATTTGTCAGGGCAGGCGGATGGCTACACCTTC.

The chain recombines TRBV4-1 with TRBJ1-1; 7 positions match TRBD1. Trimming at V came to 4 bases and at J to 2 bases, leaving 10 bases not matched to a gene. This CDR3 is 16 amino acids long. Per the germline V gene, CDR1 is MGHRA and CDR2 is YSYEKL. CDR3 in amino acids: CASSLFPQGVNTEAFF. The CDR3 region has the DNA TGCGCCAGCAGCCTTTTCCCTCAGGGGGTCAACACTGAAGCTTTCTTT.

There are many counts of this clonotype. The CDR3 DNA sequence: TGTGCCAGCAGCCCGTCGGGGAGCACAGATACGCAGTATTTT. Encoded protein: CASSPSGSTDTQYF. The chain links TRBV7-8 to TRBJ2-3; weak D call: TRBD2 (5 bases). This CDR3 region has 14 residues. Looked up from germline, CDR1 is SGHVS and CDR2 is FQNEAQ. V lost 5 bases and J 0 bases, leaving 9 bases between the germline ends.